This paragraph reports one TCR beta chain. Its cognate antigen is unknown. The data were taken from a study of T cell repertoires in cytomegalovirus infection. Study-wide background: Carrying CMV and the relevant HLA type showed in public TCR beta signatures.

The CDR3 extends over 15 amino acids. CDR1 and CDR2 from the germline V gene are SGHTA and FQGNSA. Trimming removed 5 bases from V and 2 bases from J, with 13 bases in between. One entry per CDR3 protein results from TCRdb running MiXCR on the reads. Of about 260,000 distinct CDR3 sequences in the sample, approximately 10% were seen once. Study results and caveats: CMV-specific TCR beta clonotypes restricted by HLA-C were the ones dominating the ex vivo response. Based on cumulative public TCR beta family frequency, carriers of CMV plus the relevant HLA were identified.

What was sequenced was PBMCs. The chain is built from TRBV7-2 and TRBJ1-3; D is perhaps TRBD1 (5 bases). The source is a human donor in good health (CMV status not recorded). Some clones in this sample may be carry-over from other donors' samples. CDR3 bases: TGTGCCAGCAGCCAGGTTGCGGGGGCTGGAAACACCATATATTTT. Translating it yields CASSQVAGAGNTIYF.